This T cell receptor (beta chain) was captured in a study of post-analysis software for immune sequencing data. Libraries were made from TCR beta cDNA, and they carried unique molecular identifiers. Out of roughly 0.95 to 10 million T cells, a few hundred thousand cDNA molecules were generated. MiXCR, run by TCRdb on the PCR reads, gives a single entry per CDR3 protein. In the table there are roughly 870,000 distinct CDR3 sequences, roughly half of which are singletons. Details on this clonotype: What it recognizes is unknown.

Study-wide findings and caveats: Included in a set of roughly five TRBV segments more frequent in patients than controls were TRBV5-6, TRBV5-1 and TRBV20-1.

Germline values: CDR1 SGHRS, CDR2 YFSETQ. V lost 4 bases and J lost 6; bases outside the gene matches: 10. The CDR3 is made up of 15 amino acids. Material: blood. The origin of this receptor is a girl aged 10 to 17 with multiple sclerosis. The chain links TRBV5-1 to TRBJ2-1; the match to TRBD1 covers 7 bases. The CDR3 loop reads CASSAPGTARNEQFF. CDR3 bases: TGCGCCAGCAGCGCGCCGGGGACAGCCCGCAATGAGCAGTTCTTC.